This T cell receptor (beta chain) was identified in a study of blood T cell repertoires in COVID-19. Study overall: Whether acute or convalescent, the COVID-19 samples came from the United States, Italy and Spain.

Measured with immunoSEQ multiplex PCR; TCRdb has only the in-frame clones, and not every one. Altogether around 150,000 clones are present, about four fifths being singletons, with the ten largest covering 9.5% to 11%. This clone was found a few times. From germline, CDR1 is SGHRS and CDR2 YFSETQ. The CDR3 consists of 16 residues. The junction had 10 bases not matched to a gene; V was cut back by 7 bases and J by 2 bases. The sequenced sample consisted of peripheral blood. The chain couples TRBV5-1 to TRBJ2-5, with TRBD2 identical over 11 bases. The clonotype was recovered from a man in his sixties with active or convalescent COVID-19. CDR3 residues: CASGVAGGRGQETQYF. The CDR3 bases are TGCGCCAGCGGAGTAGCGGGAGGGAGGGGTCAAGAGACCCAGTACTTC.